The 27 T cell receptor beta chains in this list originate from one sample, sequenced in a study of regulatory T cells in long-lasting Graves disease. Assembly of TCR beta libraries relied on iRepertoire HTBI primers together with Arm-PCR of CDR3 regions. TCRdb independently ran MiXCR on the multiplex PCR reads; one entry per CDR3 protein. The repertoire includes 600,000 to 650,000 distinct CDR3 sequences, approximately 15% of them detected once, and 18% sits in the top ten. Sample time point: newly diagnosed GD, antithyroid drugs for less than 3 months. PBMC RNA was the source of the TCR library. The sample was also reused in another study, on T cells in Graves' hyperthyroidism and ophthalmopathy.

Material: peripheral blood mononuclear cells (PBMCs), obtained at new diagnosis, from a patient treated with antithyroid drugs. The receptors stem from a young woman with Graves disease.

Details on this clonotype: This clone may be a read error of a much larger clone one base away. The chain has TRBV6-9 and TRBJ1-1; D is unresolved. The CDR3 is 13 amino acids. CDR1 MNHGY and CDR2 SVAAGI come from the germline V gene. CDR3 bases: TGTGCCAGCAGTTGGGAAGGGAACACTGAAGATTTCTTT. Protein product: CASSWEGNTEDFF.

This clonotype was seen at least ten times. The chain couples TRBV11-2 to TRBJ2-1; possible D gene TRBD2, 6 bases. This CDR3 is 15 amino acids long. Trimming took off 4 bases at V and 5 bases at J, with 15 bases between the two ends. Germline V gives CDR1 SGHAT, CDR2 FQNNGV. This CDR3 reads CASSSPRDFNNEQFF. CDR3 coding DNA: TGTGCCAGCAGCTCTCCTAGGGACTTTAACAATGAGCAGTTCTTC.

This clonotype came up many times. This chain links TRBV2 with TRBJ1-2, with 8 bases aligning to TRBD1. With V trimmed by 6 bases and J by 6 bases, 9 bases remained unmatched. CDR1 and CDR2 from the germline V gene are SNHLY and FYNNEI. This CDR3 has 14 residues. The CDR3 protein is CASSKPTGVDGYTF. The DNA for the CDR3 is TGTGCCAGCAGCAAACCGACAGGGGTCGATGGCTACACCTTC.

The CDR3 DNA reads TGCAGTGTCCGGATCCGGGACGAGAAAAGGGAGCAGTTCTTC. As protein: CSVRIRDEKREQFF. The gene calls are TRBV20-1 and TRBJ2-1, with D possibly being TRBD1 or TRBD2 (5 bases each). The germline V and J ends were trimmed by 7 bases and 10 bases, with 23 bases remaining between them. Germline CDR1 is DFQATT and CDR2 is SNEGSKA (reference sequence). The CDR3 covers 14 residues.

This clonotype was seen only a few times. A read error may be the cause here, since a much bigger clone is one base away. The V and J genes are TRBV28 and TRBJ2-5, with D unclear. With 3 bases removed from V and 11 bases from J, the gap between germline ends came to 22 bases. This CDR3 is 15 amino acids long. CDR1 and CDR2 (germline): MDHEN, SYDVKM. CDR3 in DNA: TGTGCCAGCAGTTTTATGTCAGCCTCCTACAATGAGCAGTACTTC. Translated, it gives CASSFMSASYNEQYF.

This clonotype was detected a few times. The V gene is TRBV20-1, the J gene TRBJ1-2; perhaps TRBD1 as D (6 bases). This CDR3 region has 12 residues. In germline, CDR1 is DFQATT, CDR2 SNEGSKA (reference sequence). The V gene lost 7 bases and the J gene lost 0 bases, with 9 bases spanning the gap. CDR3 bases: TGCAGTGGGACAGCTTCTAACTATGGCTACACCTTC. This codes for CSGTASNYGYTF.

This chain uses TRBV19 with TRBJ1-5, with 8 bases that match TRBD1. The CDR3 loop spans 16 amino acids. Trimming took 6 bases from V and 0 from J; bases not matched to a gene: 7. The germline V gene has CDR1 LNHDA and CDR2 SQIVND (reference sequence). In DNA, the CDR3 is TGTGCCAGTAGCGTTCAGGGGGCTTCTAGCAATCAGCCCCAGCATTTT. Protein product: CASSVQGASSNQPQHF.

As for this clonotype: The junction shows a germline mismatch at one end, possibly a read error. V is TRBV6-1 and J is TRBJ2-6, with D perhaps matching TRBD1 (5 bases). CDR1 is MNHNS and CDR2 is SASEGT in the germline V gene. The CDR3 is 15 amino acids. CDR3 DNA sequence: TGTGCCAGCAGTGAAAAAACAGCTGGGGCCAACGCCCTGACTTTC. Its protein product is CASSEKTAGANALTF.

The genes are TRBV5-1 and TRBJ2-5, with 10 bases lining up with TRBD1. CDR1 is SGHRS and CDR2 is YFSETQ in the germline V gene. The CDR3 consists of 16 residues. With 4 bases clipped from V and 2 bases from J, the junction kept 8 bases outside the gene matches. CDR3 coding DNA: TGCGCCAGCAGCACCAGGACAGGGGGGGTACAAGAGACCCAGTACTTC. This sequence encodes CASSTRTGGVQETQYF.

In this sample, this clonotype turned up many times. This chain joins TRBV7-9 and TRBJ1-1; D gene uncertain. V lost 5 bases, J lost 3 bases, and 16 bases lay in between. Germline values: CDR1 SEHNR, CDR2 FQNEAQ (reference sequence). This CDR3 region has 15 residues. The CDR3 DNA follows: TGTGCCAGCAGCCTCCGCGCAGTGGCGTACACTGAAGCTTTCTTT. This encodes CASSLRAVAYTEAFF.

This clonotype was counted between two and nine times. This chain links TRBV2 with TRBJ1-4; possibly TRBD1 for D (5 bases). Germline-derived CDR1 and CDR2 are SNHLY and FYNNEI. V was shortened by 9 bases and J by 7 bases, with 24 bases between the two germline ends. The CDR3 length is 16 residues. The CDR3 sequence: CASLSGGPLMGEKLFF. The CDR3 bases are TGTGCCAGTCTCTCCGGGGGACCTCTAATGGGTGAAAAACTGTTTTTT.

CDR3 region: CASNSDSVRPQHF. For the CDR3, the DNA is TGTGCCAGCAACTCTGACTCGGTTCGGCCCCAGCATTTT. The rearrangement joins TRBV6-1 to TRBJ1-5; the D is unclear. CDR1 is MNHNS and CDR2 is SASEGT in the germline V gene. The CDR3 consists of 13 residues. V lost 7 bases and J 9 bases, leaving 16 bases between the germline ends.

The chain carries TRBV9 and TRBJ2-7, with 8 bases lining up with TRBD1. V lost 4 bases, J lost 9 bases, and 15 bases stayed unmatched. Germline V gives CDR1 SGDLS, CDR2 YYNGEE. CDR3 size: 15 residues. CDR3 DNA sequence: TGTGCCAGCAGCCCCCTGTTGCAGGGGGCGCACGGGCAGTACTTC. It yields the protein CASSPLLQGAHGQYF.

This clonotype was seen repeatedly, ten times or more. The gene calls are TRBV27 and TRBJ1-5; a possible D gene is TRBD1 (5 bases). From germline, CDR1 is MNHEY and CDR2 SMNVEV (reference sequence). Trimming pared 2 bases from V and 9 bases from J, leaving 17 bases between. This CDR3 is 15 amino acids long. CDR3: CASSLDVRGLGPQHF. The CDR3 DNA follows: TGTGCCAGCAGTTTAGATGTTAGGGGACTAGGGCCCCAGCATTTT.

There are many counts of this clonotype. V gene TRBV6-2 or TRBV6-3 combines with J gene TRBJ2-1, with D unresolved. Germline CDR1 is MNHEY and CDR2 is SVGEGT. This CDR3 is built from 15 residues. V lost 6 bases, J lost 0 bases, and 12 bases lay in between. The CDR3 sequence: CASSGWPSSYNEQFF. The CDR3 DNA sequence: TGTGCCAGCAGCGGGTGGCCGAGCTCCTACAATGAGCAGTTCTTC.

Points on this clonotype: Since a much larger clone is just one base distant, this may be a read error. The CDR3 DNA is TGCAGTGCCGCAGGTTGGGAAATCAACTATTGCTACACCTTC. Amino acids: CSAAGWEINYCYTF. The chain is built from TRBV20-1 and TRBJ1-2, with D unresolved. The CDR3 has 14 amino acids. The V gene's germline CDR1 is DFQATT and CDR2 SNEGSKA (reference sequence).

This clonotype was seen repeatedly, ten times or more. The chain has TRBV10-3 and TRBJ2-7; a possible D gene is TRBD2 (6 bases). Trimming shortened V by 1 base and J by 7 bases, and 14 bases separated the two germline ends. CDR1 ENHRY and CDR2 SYGVKD come from the germline V gene. The CDR3 sequence is 14 residues long. The CDR3 reads CAISEWSTEGEQYF. CDR3 in DNA: TGTGCCATCAGTGAGTGGAGCACGGAGGGGGAGCAGTACTTC.

This sequence joins TRBV24-1 and TRBJ2-1, with D perhaps being TRBD1 or TRBD2 (5 bases each). CDR1 and CDR2 (germline): KGHDR, SFDVKD. With 3 bases removed from V and 3 bases from J, the gap between germline ends came to 17 bases. The CDR3 consists of 17 residues. The CDR3 protein is CATSDDSPGTYYNEQFF. The CDR3 region has the DNA TGTGCCACCAGTGATGATTCGCCTGGGACCTACTACAATGAGCAGTTCTTC.

CDR3 sequence: CASSFMSGQTKETQYF. Here the CDR3 DNA reads TGTGCCAGCAGCTTCATGTCGGGACAGACTAAAGAGACCCAGTACTTC. The chain couples TRBV7-9 to TRBJ2-5; 7 bases agree with TRBD1. Germline CDR1 and CDR2: SEHNR and FQNEAQ (reference sequence). The length of the CDR3 is 16 residues. The junction had 10 bases not matched to a gene; V was cut back by 3 bases and J by 3 bases.

This chain uses TRBV7-9 with TRBJ2-2, with D unresolved. CDR3 length: 14 amino acids. In germline, CDR1 is SEHNR, CDR2 FQNEAQ (reference sequence). Trimming took off 7 bases at V and 2 bases at J, with 11 bases between the two ends. The CDR3 nucleotides are TGTGCCAGCATTGGGCAATTCAACACCGGGGAGCTGTTTTTT. Encoded protein: CASIGQFNTGELFF.

With respect to this clonotype: A clone one base away is much larger, so this may be a read error. V gene TRBV7-9 combines with J gene TRBJ1-1; no clear D. V dropped 5 bases and J dropped 1 base, with 5 bases sitting between them. The CDR3 is 12 residues long. Germline CDR1 SEHNR, CDR2 FQNEAQ (reference sequence). CDR3 loop: CASSHSNTEAFF. The CDR3 nucleotides are TGTGCCAGCAGCCACTCGAACACTGAAGCTTTCTTT. The full variable domain, in which reference TRBV7-9 and TRBJ1-1 provide the parts outside the CDR3, is DTGVSQNPRHKITKRGQNVTFRCDPISEHNRLYWYRQTLGQGPEFLTYFQNEAQLEKSRLLSDRFSAERPKGSFSTLEIQRTEQGDSAMYLCASSHSNTEAFFGQGTRLTVV.

The chain uses TRBV6-1 and TRBJ2-1; 10 nucleotides agree with TRBD2. Looked up from germline, CDR1 is MNHNS and CDR2 is SASEGT. The CDR3 consists of 16 residues. The V and J ends lost 7 bases and 3 bases, in that order; junction bases with no gene match: 9. CDR3 region: CASTRKRGGIYNEQFF. The CDR3 coding sequence is TGTGCCAGCACCCGGAAGCGGGGGGGAATCTACAATGAGCAGTTCTTC.

The genes are TRBV20-1 and TRBJ2-7; 13 nucleotides agree with TRBD2. V lost 2 bases to trimming and J lost 3 bases; unmatched junction nucleotides: 19. This CDR3 region has 20 residues. Per germline, CDR1 DFQATT and CDR2 SNEGSKA (reference sequence). The CDR3 DNA reads as TGCAGTGCTAGACCGAGGACTAGCGGGAGTTTTAGATCCCTCCTCTACGAGCAGTACTTC. It yields the protein CSARPRTSGSFRSLLYEQYF.

This clonotype came up many times. The chain links TRBV18 to TRBJ1-1; D remains ambiguous. Germline-derived CDR1 and CDR2 are KGHSH and LQKENI. V lost 1 base and J lost 1, with 7 bases in between. The CDR3 has 14 amino acids. The CDR3 loop reads CASSPQEGNTEAFF. CDR3 in DNA: TGTGCCAGCTCACCACAGGAAGGGAACACTGAAGCTTTCTTT.

The chain has TRBV28 and TRBJ2-3; D gene ambiguous. The germline gives CDR1 MDHEN, CDR2 SYDVKM. The CDR3 consists of 13 residues. Trimming removed 8 bases from V and 0 bases from J, with 9 bases in between. The DNA for the CDR3 is TGTGCCAGCCTGCGCGGTAGCACAGATACGCAGTATTTT. Protein product: CASLRGSTDTQYF.

This sequence joins TRBV29-1 and TRBJ2-3; TRBD1 matches at 9 bases. Looked up from germline, CDR1 is SQVTM and CDR2 is ANQGSEA. There are 16 residues in the CDR3. Trimming removed 2 bases from V and 5 bases from J; junction bases left unmatched: 11. The CDR3, as DNA: TGCAGCGTTGAAAGTCCTGGGGACAGGGACTTAGATACGCAGTATTTT. Residues: CSVESPGDRDLDTQYF.

This clonotype was recorded many times. The chain has TRBV19 and TRBJ1-1; TRBD1 is a possible D gene (5 bases). Germline V lookup: CDR1 LNHDA, CDR2 SQIVND (reference sequence). The CDR3 runs to 16 residues. V lost 6 bases, J lost 1 base, and 18 bases lay in between. The CDR3 loop reads CASSSGVKGTNTEAFF. The CDR3 DNA follows: TGTGCCAGTAGCAGTGGGGTGAAAGGGACGAACACTGAAGCTTTCTTT.